The rows below give T cell receptor beta chains drawn from one sample of a study of Graves' ophthalmopathy and Graves' hyperthyroidism. TCRdb ran MiXCR on the multiplex PCR reads and lists one entry per CDR3 protein. The sample includes a few hundred thousand distinct CDR3 sequences, under 45% of them seen just once. The sample consisted of peripheral blood or thyroid tissue (not recorded which). Every receptor here comes from an adult man with Graves' hyperthyroidism. Each CDR3 is given with its conserved first and last residue. The D gene is left open where the match is weak. Not all rows give a size; the values are once, few, many and, for expanded clones, a class.

CDR3: CASKRLTGSLSYEQYF
DNA: TGTGCCAGCAAACGGCTTACAGGATCCCTCTCCTACGAGCAGTACTTC
V: TRBV6-1
size: few
D: -
J: TRBJ2-7

CDR3: CASSSGGPPQHF
DNA: TGCGCCAGCAGCTCGGGGGGACCGCCCCAGCATTTT
V: TRBV4-1
size: -
D: -
J: TRBJ1-5

CDR3: CAISGGNGGNEKLFF
DNA: TGTGCCATCAGCGGGGGAAATGGGGGGAATGAAAAACTGTTTTTT
V: TRBV10-3
size: many
D: -
J: TRBJ1-4

CDR3: CASSFYEGTNTGELFF
DNA: TGTGCCAGCAGTTTCTATGAGGGTACGAACACCGGGGAGCTGTTTTTT
V: TRBV28
size: few
D: -
J: TRBJ2-2

CDR3: CAITNRDRGSGANVLTF
DNA: TGTGCCATCACCAACCGGGACAGGGGCTCTGGGGCCAACGTCCTGACTTTC
V: TRBV10-3
size: many
D: TRBD1
J: TRBJ2-6

CDR3: CASSQGQGRSYTF
DNA: TGTGCCAGCAGCCAAGGACAGGGACGGAGCTACACCTTC
V: TRBV3-1
size: -
D: TRBD1
J: TRBJ1-2

CDR3: CASSRGGYGYTF
DNA: TGTGCCAGTAGTCGGGGGGGCTATGGCTACACCTTC
V: TRBV19
size: many
D: -
J: TRBJ1-2

CDR3: CASRRGHTGELFF
DNA: TGTGCCAGCAGGAGGGGCCACACCGGGGAGCTGTTTTTT
V: TRBV7-9
size: -
D: -
J: TRBJ2-2

CDR3: CASTKRTRGEQYF
DNA: TGTGCCAGCACCAAGAGGACCAGGGGCGAGCAGTACTTC
V: TRBV28
size: many
D: -
J: TRBJ2-7

CDR3: CASSLVRAGGGEQYF
DNA: TGTGCCAGCAGCTTGGTTCGTGCGGGAGGAGGCGAGCAGTACTTC
V: TRBV5-8
size: -
D: TRBD2
J: TRBJ2-7

CDR3: CASSSTADRGRTFF
DNA: TGTGCCAGCAGTTCCACGGCGGACAGGGGGCGGACTTTCTTT
V: TRBV12-3/TRBV12-4
size: many
D: TRBD1
J: TRBJ1-1

CDR3: CASSLQGYEQYF
DNA: TGTGCCAGCAGCTTACAGGGGTACGAGCAGTACTTC
V: TRBV12-3/TRBV12-4
size: many
D: TRBD1
J: TRBJ2-7

CDR3: CASSQEPGTMDEQYF
DNA: TGCGCCAGCAGCCAAGAGCCAGGGACTATGGACGAGCAGTACTTC
V: TRBV4-1
size: -
D: TRBD2
J: TRBJ2-7

CDR3: CASSHRLVTDTQYF
DNA: TGTGCCAGCAGCCACCGACTAGTAACAGATACGCAGTATTTT
V: TRBV2
size: once
D: -
J: TRBJ2-3

CDR3: CATGTSGISGANVLTF
DNA: TGTGCCACCGGGACTAGCGGGATTTCTGGGGCCAACGTCCTGACTTTC
V: TRBV24-1
size: many
D: TRBD2
J: TRBJ2-6

CDR3: CASSLRRGLAGELFF
DNA: TGTGCCAGCTCACTTCGGAGGGGGCTAGCCGGGGAGCTGTTTTTT
V: TRBV18
size: -
D: -
J: TRBJ2-2

CDR3: CSARNRNYEQYF
DNA: TGCAGTGCTAGGAACAGGAATTACGAGCAGTACTTC
V: TRBV20-1
size: many
D: -
J: TRBJ2-7

CDR3: CASSLEAGGFTEAFF
DNA: TGTGCCAGCAGCTTAGAGGCAGGGGGCTTCACTGAAGCTTTCTTT
V: TRBV7-9
size: -
D: TRBD1
J: TRBJ1-1

CDR3: CRLADYEQYF
DNA: TGCAGACTAGCGGACTACGAGCAGTACTTC
V: TRBV29-1
size: -
D: TRBD2
J: TRBJ2-7

CDR3: CASRHPLNYGYTF
DNA: TGTGCCAGCAGACATCCGTTAAACTATGGCTACACCTTC
V: TRBV6-6
size: few
D: -
J: TRBJ1-2

CDR3: CASSVVVRGSNTEAFF
DNA: TGTGCCAGCAGCGTAGTCGTCAGGGGGTCGAACACTGAAGCTTTCTTT
V: TRBV9
size: -
D: TRBD1
J: TRBJ1-1

CDR3: CASRWDTAYEQYF
DNA: TGTGCCAGCAGATGGGACACGGCTTACGAGCAGTACTTC
V: TRBV27
size: -
D: -
J: TRBJ2-7

CDR3: CASSLVGQVGQPQHF
DNA: TGTGCCAGCAGTTTAGTCGGACAGGTCGGCCAGCCCCAGCATTTT
V: TRBV12-3/TRBV12-4
size: -
D: TRBD1
J: TRBJ1-5

CDR3: CASSQEVRLDSNQPQHF
DNA: TGCGCCAGCAGCCAAGAAGTGAGGTTAGATAGCAATCAGCCCCAGCATTTT
V: TRBV4-1
size: few
D: -
J: TRBJ1-5

CDR3: CASSLPGKPQHF
DNA: TGTGCCAGCAGTTTACCCGGGAAGCCCCAGCATTTT
V: TRBV27
size: -
D: -
J: TRBJ1-5

CDR3: CRAGTSNSPLHF
DNA: TGCAGGGCCGGGACATCTAATTCACCCCTCCACTTT
V: TRBV29-1
size: -
D: -
J: TRBJ1-6

CDR3: CASSAYRGANEKLFF
DNA: TGTGCCAGCAGTGCTTACAGGGGGGCTAATGAAAAACTGTTTTTT
V: TRBV25-1
size: many
D: TRBD1
J: TRBJ1-4

CDR3: CTSSLQGHTEAFF
DNA: TGTACCAGCAGCTTACAGGGGCACACTGAAGCTTTCTTT
V: TRBV5-1
size: -
D: TRBD1
J: TRBJ1-1

CDR3: CASSERLGLAETQYF
DNA: TGTGCCAGCAGTGAAAGGTTGGGGCTAGCGGAGACCCAGTACTTC
V: TRBV2
size: many
D: -
J: TRBJ2-5

CDR3: CSARGPDRAYTF
DNA: TGCAGTGCTAGAGGCCCAGACAGGGCCTACACCTTC
V: TRBV20-1
size: -
D: TRBD1
J: TRBJ1-2

CDR3: CAISAGTVNTEAFF
DNA: TGTGCCATCAGTGCCGGGACTGTGAACACTGAAGCTTTCTTT
V: TRBV10-3
size: many
D: -
J: TRBJ1-1

CDR3: CASSRTSGTGNYEQYF
DNA: TGTGCCAGCAGCAGAACCTCCGGGACAGGGAACTACGAGCAGTACTTC
V: TRBV7-2
size: many
D: TRBD1
J: TRBJ2-7

CDR3: CAGTALSTDTQYF
DNA: TGTGCCGGGACAGCCCTTAGCACAGATACGCAGTATTTT
V: TRBV7-9
size: -
D: TRBD1
J: TRBJ2-3

CDR3: CASSFGASGRAGQFF
DNA: TGTGCCAGCAGCTTCGGGGCTAGCGGGAGGGCAGGTCAGTTCTTC
V: TRBV7-9
size: -
D: TRBD2
J: TRBJ2-1

CDR3: CAIPDAVPANVLTF
DNA: TGTGCCATCCCGGACGCGGTCCCGGCCAACGTCCTGACTTTC
V: TRBV10-3
size: -
D: -
J: TRBJ2-6

CDR3: CSASPRTTTGELFF
DNA: TGCAGTGCTAGTCCTCGGACAACCACCGGGGAGCTGTTTTTT
V: TRBV20-1
size: -
D: -
J: TRBJ2-2

CDR3: CASSYATGNTEAFF
DNA: TGTGCCAGCAGTTACGCGACAGGGAACACTGAAGCTTTCTTT
V: TRBV6-5
size: many
D: -
J: TRBJ1-1

CDR3: CASKKGRDSRYQPQHF
DNA: TGTGCCAGCAAAAAAGGCCGGGACAGCCGCTATCAGCCCCAGCATTTT
V: TRBV7-9
size: -
D: TRBD1
J: TRBJ1-5

CDR3: CASSYAGLMGYEQYF
DNA: TGTGCCAGCAGTTACGCAGGGTTAATGGGCTACGAGCAGTACTTC
V: TRBV6-5
size: -
D: -
J: TRBJ2-7

CDR3: CASSQDVLGIEQYF
DNA: TGTGCCAGCAGCCAAGATGTTTTGGGGATCGAGCAGTACTTC
V: TRBV4-2
size: -
D: -
J: TRBJ2-7

CDR3: CASSYSRNQPQHF
DNA: TGTGCCAGCAGTTACTCGCGAAACCAGCCCCAGCATTTT
V: TRBV6-5
size: many
D: -
J: TRBJ1-5

CDR3: CASRSGPDYGYTF
DNA: TGCGCCAGCAGATCCGGGCCAGACTATGGCTACACCTTC
V: TRBV5-1
size: many
D: -
J: TRBJ1-2

CDR3: CSSQRTVNTEAFF
DNA: TGCAGCAGCCAAAGGACGGTGAACACTGAAGCTTTCTTT
V: TRBV29-1
size: -
D: -
J: TRBJ1-1